This T cell receptor (beta chain) emerged from a study of blood T cells in healthy people across ages. PBMCs were isolated at a quantity of at least 6 million per sample. Trimming stripped 5 bases from V and 8 bases from J, with 18 bases between. The CDR3 totals 15 residues. Germline V gene data show CDR1 as MNHNY and CDR2 as SVGAGI (reference sequence). The second PCR ran roughly 7 to 12 cycles with a sample-barcoded 5' primer and J-beta primers. TCRdb used MiXCR to reprocess the 5' RACE reads, holding one entry per CDR3 protein. The data contain some 1.8 million distinct CDR3 sequences, roughly two fifths of them singletons. This clonotype was observed a few times.

The sample taken for sequencing was blood. The sequence came from a human donor in good health. V and J are TRBV6-6 and TRBJ1-4; weak D call: TRBD1 (6 bases). Here the CDR3 DNA reads TGTGCCAGCAGTCCGGTTAAGGGGGTACGAGAAAAACTGTTTTTT. Translating gives CASSPVKGVREKLFF.